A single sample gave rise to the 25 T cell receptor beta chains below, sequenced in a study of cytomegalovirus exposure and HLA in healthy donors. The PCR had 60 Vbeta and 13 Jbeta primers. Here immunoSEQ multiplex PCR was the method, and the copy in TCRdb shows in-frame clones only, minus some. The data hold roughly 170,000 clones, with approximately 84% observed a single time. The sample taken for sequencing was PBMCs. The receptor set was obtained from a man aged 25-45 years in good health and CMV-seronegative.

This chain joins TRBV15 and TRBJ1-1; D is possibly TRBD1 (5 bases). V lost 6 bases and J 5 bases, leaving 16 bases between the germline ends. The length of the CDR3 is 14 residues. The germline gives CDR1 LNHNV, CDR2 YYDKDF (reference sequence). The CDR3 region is CATRAGGQGTEAFF. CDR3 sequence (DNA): TGTGCCACCAGGGCGGGAGGGCAGGGAACTGAAGCTTTCTTT.

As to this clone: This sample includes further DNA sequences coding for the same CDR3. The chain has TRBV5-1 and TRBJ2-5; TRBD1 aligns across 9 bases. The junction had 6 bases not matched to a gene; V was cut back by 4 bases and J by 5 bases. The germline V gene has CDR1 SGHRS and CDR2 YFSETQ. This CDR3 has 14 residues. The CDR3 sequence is CASSLGQGWETQYF. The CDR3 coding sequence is TGCGCCAGCAGCCTGGGACAGGGTTGGGAGACCCAGTACTTC.

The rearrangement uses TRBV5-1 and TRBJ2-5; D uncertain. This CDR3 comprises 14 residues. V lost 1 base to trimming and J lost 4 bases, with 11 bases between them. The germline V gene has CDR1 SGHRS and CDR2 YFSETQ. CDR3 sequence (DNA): TGCGCCAGCAGCTTGATTCCCAGCGCAGAGACCCAGTACTTC. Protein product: CASSLIPSAETQYF.

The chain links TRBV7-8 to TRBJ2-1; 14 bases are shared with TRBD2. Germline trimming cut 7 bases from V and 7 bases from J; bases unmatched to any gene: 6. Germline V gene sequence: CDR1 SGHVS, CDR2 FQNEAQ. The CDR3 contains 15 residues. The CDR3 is CASNLGTSGSNEQFF. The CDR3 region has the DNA TGTGCCAGCAACCTTGGGACTAGCGGGAGTAATGAGCAGTTCTTC.

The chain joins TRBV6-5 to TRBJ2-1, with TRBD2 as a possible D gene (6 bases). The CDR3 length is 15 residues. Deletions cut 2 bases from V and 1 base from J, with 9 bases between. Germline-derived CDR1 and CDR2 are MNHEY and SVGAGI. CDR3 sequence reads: CASSYDGGSYNEQFF. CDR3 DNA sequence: TGTGCCAGCAGTTACGACGGGGGTTCCTACAATGAGCAGTTCTTC.

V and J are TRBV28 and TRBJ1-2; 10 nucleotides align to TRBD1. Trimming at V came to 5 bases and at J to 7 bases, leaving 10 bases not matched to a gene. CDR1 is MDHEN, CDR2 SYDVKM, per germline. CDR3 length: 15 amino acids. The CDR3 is CASSTPRQGASGYTF. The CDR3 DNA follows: TGTGCCAGCAGTACCCCGCGACAGGGGGCGAGTGGCTACACCTTC.

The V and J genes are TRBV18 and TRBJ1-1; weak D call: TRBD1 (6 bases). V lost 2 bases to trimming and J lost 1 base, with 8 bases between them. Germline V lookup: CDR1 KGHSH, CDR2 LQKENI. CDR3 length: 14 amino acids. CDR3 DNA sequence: TGTGCCAGCTCACCAGGACAGACGAACACTGAAGCTTTCTTT. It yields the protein CASSPGQTNTEAFF.

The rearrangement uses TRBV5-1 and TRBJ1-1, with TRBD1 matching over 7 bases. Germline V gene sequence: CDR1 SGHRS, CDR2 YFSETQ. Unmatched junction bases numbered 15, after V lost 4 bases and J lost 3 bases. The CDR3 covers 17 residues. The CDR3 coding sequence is TGCGCCAGCAGCCTAGGACAGGAAACAATCCATCACACTGAAGCTTTCTTT. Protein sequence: CASSLGQETIHHTEAFF.

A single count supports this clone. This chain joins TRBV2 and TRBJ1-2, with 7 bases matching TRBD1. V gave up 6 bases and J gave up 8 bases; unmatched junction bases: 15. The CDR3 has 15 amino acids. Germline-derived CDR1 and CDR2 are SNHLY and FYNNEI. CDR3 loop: CASSETLKTGSGYTF. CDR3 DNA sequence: TGTGCCAGCAGCGAAACACTAAAGACAGGGAGCGGCTACACCTTC.

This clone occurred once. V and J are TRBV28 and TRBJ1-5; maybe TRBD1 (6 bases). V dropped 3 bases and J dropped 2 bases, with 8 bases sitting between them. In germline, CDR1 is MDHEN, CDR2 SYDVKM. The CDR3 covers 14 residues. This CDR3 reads CASSLGAGNQPQHF. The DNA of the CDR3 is TGTGCCAGCAGTTTGGGGGCTGGCAATCAGCCCCAGCATTTT.

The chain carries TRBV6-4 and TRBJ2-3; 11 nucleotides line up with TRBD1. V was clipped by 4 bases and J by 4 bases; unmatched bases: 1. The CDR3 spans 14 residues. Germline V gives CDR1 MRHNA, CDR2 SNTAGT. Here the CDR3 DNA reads TGTGCCAGCAGTGGGACAGGGGGCGCAGATACGCAGTATTTT. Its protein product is CASSGTGGADTQYF.

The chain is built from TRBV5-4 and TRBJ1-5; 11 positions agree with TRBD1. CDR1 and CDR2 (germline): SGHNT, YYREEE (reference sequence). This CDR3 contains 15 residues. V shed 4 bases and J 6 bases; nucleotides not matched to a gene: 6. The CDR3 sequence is CASSADRGQGQPQHF. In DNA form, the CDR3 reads TGTGCCAGCAGCGCGGACAGGGGGCAAGGTCAGCCCCAGCATTTT.

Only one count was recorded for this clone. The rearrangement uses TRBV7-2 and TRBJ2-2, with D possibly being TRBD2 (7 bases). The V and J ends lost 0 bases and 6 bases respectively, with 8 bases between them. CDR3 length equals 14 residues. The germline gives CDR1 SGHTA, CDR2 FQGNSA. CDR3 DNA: TGTGCCAGCAGCTTAGCGGGGGGGCCCGGGGAGCTGTTTTTT. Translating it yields CASSLAGGPGELFF.

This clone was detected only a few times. CDR3 nucleotide sequence: TGTGCCAGCAGTACGGGGACAGGGGCTGGCTACACCTTC. Protein sequence: CASSTGTGAGYTF. The chain recombines TRBV6-1 with TRBJ1-2, with 10 bases lining up with TRBD1. Germline assignment: CDR1 MNHNS and CDR2 SASEGT. J lost 7 bases, V lost 5 bases, and 4 bases had no gene match. This CDR3 contains 13 residues.

The CDR3, as DNA: TGTGCCAGCAGCGAGGAGGGCCTTGATCCAGATACGCAGTATTTT. Protein: CASSEEGLDPDTQYF. This sequence joins TRBV9 and TRBJ2-3, with D possibly being TRBD2 (6 bases). This CDR3 has 15 residues. The V gene lost 3 bases and the J gene lost 4 bases, with 15 bases spanning the gap. Looked up from germline, CDR1 is SGDLS and CDR2 is YYNGEE.

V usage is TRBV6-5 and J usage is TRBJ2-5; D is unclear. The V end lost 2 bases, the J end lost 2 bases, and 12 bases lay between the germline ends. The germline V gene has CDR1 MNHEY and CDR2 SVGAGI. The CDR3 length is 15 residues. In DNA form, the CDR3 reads TGTGCCAGCAGTTACAACCCGAATCGGCAAGAGACCCAGTACTTC. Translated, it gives CASSYNPNRQETQYF.

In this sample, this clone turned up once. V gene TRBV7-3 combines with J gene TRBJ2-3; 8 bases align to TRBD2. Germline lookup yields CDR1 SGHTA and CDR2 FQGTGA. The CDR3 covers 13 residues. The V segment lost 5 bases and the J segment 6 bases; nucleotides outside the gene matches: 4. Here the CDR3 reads CASSLGGRDTQYF. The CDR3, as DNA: TGTGCCAGCAGCCTGGGCGGGAGGGATACGCAGTATTTT.

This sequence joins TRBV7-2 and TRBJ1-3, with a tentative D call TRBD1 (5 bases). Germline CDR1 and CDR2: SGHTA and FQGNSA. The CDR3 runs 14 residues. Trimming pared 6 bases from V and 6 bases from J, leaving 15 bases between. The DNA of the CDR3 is TGTGCCAGCAGTTTATTTGGGGCCGAAAACACCATATATTTT. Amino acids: CASSLFGAENTIYF.

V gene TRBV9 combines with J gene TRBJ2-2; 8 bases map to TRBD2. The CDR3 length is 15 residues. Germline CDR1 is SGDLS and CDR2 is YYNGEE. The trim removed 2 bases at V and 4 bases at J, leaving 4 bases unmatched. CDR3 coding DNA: TGTGCCAGCAGCGTCACGGGGGGGGGCACCGGGGAGCTGTTTTTT. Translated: CASSVTGGGTGELFF.

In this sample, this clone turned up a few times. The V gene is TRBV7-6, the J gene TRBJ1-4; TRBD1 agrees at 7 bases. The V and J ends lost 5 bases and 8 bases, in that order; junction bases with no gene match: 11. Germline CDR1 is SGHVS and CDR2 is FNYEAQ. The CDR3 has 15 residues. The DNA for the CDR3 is TGTGCCAGCAGCGCTACGACAGGGTTTGACGAAAAACTGTTTTTT. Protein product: CASSATTGFDEKLFF.

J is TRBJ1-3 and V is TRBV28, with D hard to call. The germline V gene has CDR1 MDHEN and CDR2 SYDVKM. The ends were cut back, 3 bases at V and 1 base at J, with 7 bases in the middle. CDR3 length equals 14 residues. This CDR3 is CASSFDFSGNTIYF. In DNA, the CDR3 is TGTGCCAGCAGTTTTGACTTTTCTGGAAACACCATATATTTT.

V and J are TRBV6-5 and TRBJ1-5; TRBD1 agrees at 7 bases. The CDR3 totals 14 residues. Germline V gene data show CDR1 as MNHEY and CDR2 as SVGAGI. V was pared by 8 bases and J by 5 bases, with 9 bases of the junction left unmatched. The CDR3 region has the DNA TGTGCCAGCTCAAGACAGGGATTCGATCAGCCCCAGCATTTT. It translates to CASSRQGFDQPQHF.

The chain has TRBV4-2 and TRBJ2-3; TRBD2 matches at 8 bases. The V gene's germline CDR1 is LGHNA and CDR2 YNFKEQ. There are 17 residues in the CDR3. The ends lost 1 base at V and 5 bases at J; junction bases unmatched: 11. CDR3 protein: CASSQVFREGVQDTQYF. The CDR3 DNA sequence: TGTGCCAGCAGCCAAGTGTTTCGGGAGGGGGTGCAAGATACGCAGTATTTT.

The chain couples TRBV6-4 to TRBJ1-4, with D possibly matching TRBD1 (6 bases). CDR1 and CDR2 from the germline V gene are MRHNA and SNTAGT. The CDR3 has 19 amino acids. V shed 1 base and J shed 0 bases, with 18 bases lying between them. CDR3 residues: CASSDLTGTMIATNEKLFF. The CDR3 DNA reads TGTGCCAGCAGTGACTTGACAGGCACGATGATTGCAACTAATGAAAAACTGTTTTTT.

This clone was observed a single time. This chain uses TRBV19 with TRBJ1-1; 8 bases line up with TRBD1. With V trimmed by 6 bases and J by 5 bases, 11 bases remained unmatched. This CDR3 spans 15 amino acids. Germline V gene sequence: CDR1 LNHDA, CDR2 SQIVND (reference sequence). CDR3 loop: CASSRRTGRVTEAFF. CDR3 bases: TGTGCCAGTAGCCGCAGGACAGGGAGGGTGACTGAAGCTTTCTTT.